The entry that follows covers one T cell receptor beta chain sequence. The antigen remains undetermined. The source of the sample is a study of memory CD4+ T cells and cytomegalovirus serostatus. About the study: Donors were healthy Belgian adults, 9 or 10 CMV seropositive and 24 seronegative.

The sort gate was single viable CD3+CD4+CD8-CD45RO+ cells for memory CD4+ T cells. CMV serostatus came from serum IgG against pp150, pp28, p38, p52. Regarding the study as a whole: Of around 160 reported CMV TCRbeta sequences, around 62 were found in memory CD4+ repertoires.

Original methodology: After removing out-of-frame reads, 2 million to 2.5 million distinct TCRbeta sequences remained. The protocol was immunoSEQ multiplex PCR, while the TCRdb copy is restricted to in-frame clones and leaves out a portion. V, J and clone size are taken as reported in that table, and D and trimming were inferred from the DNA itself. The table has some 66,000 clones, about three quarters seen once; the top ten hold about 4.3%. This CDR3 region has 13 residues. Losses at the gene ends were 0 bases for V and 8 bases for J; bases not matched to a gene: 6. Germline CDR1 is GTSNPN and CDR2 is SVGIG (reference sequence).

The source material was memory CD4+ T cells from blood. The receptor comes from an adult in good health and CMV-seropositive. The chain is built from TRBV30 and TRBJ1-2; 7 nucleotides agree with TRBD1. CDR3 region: CAWSVEGAWGYTF. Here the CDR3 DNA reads TGTGCCTGGAGTGTGGAGGGGGCGTGGGGCTACACCTTC. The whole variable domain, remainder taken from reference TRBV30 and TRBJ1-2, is SQTIHQWPATLVQPVGSPLSLECTVEGTSNPNLYWYRQAAGRGLQLLFYSVGIGQISSEVPQNLSASRPQDRQFILSSKKLLLSDSGFYLCAWSVEGAWGYTFGSGTRLTVV.